The rows below give T cell receptor beta chains drawn from one sample of a study of T cell responses to AZD1222 COVID-19 vaccine. TCRdb's copy holds only in-frame clones and misses some; the assay was immunoSEQ multiplex PCR. The sample gives 130,000 to 150,000 clones, 75% to 90% of which show up once; 4.1% is in the top ten. The sequences come from peripheral blood, collected on day 0 of MenACWY control vaccination. The receptor set was obtained from an adult in good health. The CDR3 runs from the conserved cysteine through the conserved F or W. The order of the fields is J gene, V gene, clone size, D gene, CDR3 DNA, CDR3 protein. A D gene is named only where the DNA matches it firmly. The size entry is marked missing in some rows and otherwise reads once, few, many or a size class.

>TRBJ1-6|TRBV4-1|.|.
TGCGCCAGCAGCCAAGATGAGGGGGACGGGAATTCACCCCTCCACTTT
CASSQDEGDGNSPLHF
>TRBJ2-5|TRBV12-3/TRBV12-4|once|.
TGTGCCAGCAGTTCGCTAGATCGGGCCGCCCAGTACTTC
CASSSLDRAAQYF
>TRBJ2-1|TRBV5-1|.|TRBD2
TGCGCCAGCAGCTCTGGCGGGGGGGCCTACAATGAGCAGTTCTTC
CASSSGGGAYNEQFF
>TRBJ1-2|TRBV5-1|.|TRBD1
TGCGCCAGCAGCTCGCTTGGACAGGGGGCTGGCTACACCTTC
CASSSLGQGAGYTF
>TRBJ2-2|TRBV11-2|.|.
TGTGCCAGCAGCTATTCGGGGCCCGGGGAGCTGTTTTTT
CASSYSGPGELFF
>TRBJ2-1|TRBV5-1|.|.
TGCGCCAGCAGCTTTAGCGCCCCTAATCCCAATGAGCAGTTCTTC
CASSFSAPNPNEQFF
>TRBJ2-7|TRBV10-3|.|.
TGTGCCATCCGGACTCTCGGTGACGAGCAGTACTTC
CAIRTLGDEQYF
>TRBJ1-2|TRBV5-1|.|.
TGCGCCAGCAGCTTAATTGGAAACCAGGGCTATGGCTACACCTTC
CASSLIGNQGYGYTF
>TRBJ2-3|TRBV27|.|.
TGTGCCAGCAGTAGTAAGGGGTTAACGCAGTATTTT
CASSSKGLTQYF
>TRBJ1-4|TRBV28|.|.
TGTGCCAGCAGTCTATCGAATGAAAAACTGTTTTTT
CASSLSNEKLFF
>TRBJ1-1|TRBV5-5|.|.
TGTGCCAGCAGCTTGGGGCGGACAGTGAACACTGAAGCTTTCTTT
CASSLGRTVNTEAFF
>TRBJ2-1|TRBV5-4|.|.
TGTGCCAGCAGCTTGGAGGGGACACCTTACAATGAGCAGTTCTTC
CASSLEGTPYNEQFF
>TRBJ1-2|TRBV2|.|.
TGTGCCAGCAGTGAAGGACGCGTTGGCTACACCTTC
CASSEGRVGYTF
>TRBJ1-1|TRBV28|.|.
TGTGCCAGCAGTTTTCGGAAGGACACTGAAGCTTTCTTT
CASSFRKDTEAFF
>TRBJ2-5|TRBV4-2|.|TRBD2
TGTGCCAGCAGCCATCAGGGACTAGCGGGGGGTACCCAGTACTTC
CASSHQGLAGGTQYF
>TRBJ1-2|TRBV5-4|.|TRBD1
TGTGCCAGCAGCTCGGACAGGGTGGTCTATGGCTACACCTTC
CASSSDRVVYGYTF
>TRBJ1-2|TRBV2|.|TRBD1
TGTGCCAGCAGTGGACAGGGGGAATTCCATGGCTACACCTTC
CASSGQGEFHGYTF
>TRBJ2-2|TRBV9|.|.
TGTGCCAGCAGCGTAGTCCTCGGGGCGGGGCCCACCGGGGAGCTGTTTTTT
CASSVVLGAGPTGELFF
>TRBJ1-4|TRBV5-1|.|TRBD1
TGCGCCAGCAGCTCCGGGACAGGCTTAGAAAAACTGTTTTTT
CASSSGTGLEKLFF
>TRBJ2-5|TRBV3-1/TRBV3-2|once|.
TGTGCCAGCAGCCCTAGACACCAGCCGACCCGAGAGACCCAGTACTTC
CASSPRHQPTRETQYF
>TRBJ1-4|TRBV12-5|.|.
TGTGCTAGTGGTTGGGGTGCAACTAATGAAAAACTGTTTTTT
CASGWGATNEKLFF
>TRBJ2-7|TRBV3-1/TRBV3-2|.|.
TGTGCCAGCAGTTATAGTACAGGGCCCTCCTACGAGCAGTACTTC
CASSYSTGPSYEQYF
>TRBJ1-1|TRBV10-1|few|.
TGCGCCAGCAGTGTAGGGGGAGTGGGCACTGAAGCTTTCTTT
CASSVGGVGTEAFF
>TRBJ2-3|TRBV5-1|.|.
TGCGCCAGCAGCTTCGAGGGGGGGCGCACAGATACGCAGTATTTT
CASSFEGGRTDTQYF
>TRBJ1-3|TRBV9|.|.
TGTGCCAGCAGCGTTTCTCCGGTAGACCGAAACACCATATATTTT
CASSVSPVDRNTIYF
>TRBJ1-5|TRBV6-5|.|.
TGTGCCAGCCGCCGGGCCAACAATCAGCCCCAGCATTTT
CASRRANNQPQHF
>TRBJ1-2|TRBV2|few|TRBD1
TGTGCCAGCTCAGTCGTACTCCAGGGGGCAAACTATGGCTACACCTTC
CASSVVLQGANYGYTF
>TRBJ1-1|TRBV4-1|.|.
TGCGCCAGCAGCCAAGCGACAGCTGTGAACACTGAAGCTTTCTTT
CASSQATAVNTEAFF
>TRBJ1-3|TRBV27|.|.
TGTGCCAGCAGCCCAAACTCTGGAAACACCATATATTTT
CASSPNSGNTIYF
>TRBJ1-2|TRBV6-5|few|.
TGTGCCAGCGGTCCGACAGAGCCTTACTATGGCTACACCTTC
CASGPTEPYYGYTF
>TRBJ2-1|TRBV30|.|.
TGTGCCTGGACTCGAAGCTACAATGAGCAGTTCTTC
CAWTRSYNEQFF
>TRBJ1-2|TRBV19|.|.
TGTGCCAGTAGTTTCGGGACTCTTGCACGTACCTTC
CASSFGTLARTF
>TRBJ2-2|TRBV2|once|.
TGTGCCAGCAGCAGAACGGTCGTCACCGGGGAGCTGTTTTTT
CASSRTVVTGELFF
>TRBJ2-1|TRBV2|.|.
TGTGCCAGCAGTGGGGACGGAGCGGCCGGCGGGGCTGAGCAGTTCTTC
CASSGDGAAGGAEQFF
>TRBJ1-6|TRBV10-2|.|.
TGCGCCAGCAGTGCTCGGGCAGACAGCTCCTATAATTCACCCCTCCACTTT
CASSARADSSYNSPLHF
>TRBJ2-1|TRBV28|.|TRBD2
TGTGCCAGCAGGGCGGGGGGGAATTTAGTAAATGAGCAGTTCTTC
CASRAGGNLVNEQFF
>TRBJ2-3|TRBV11-2|.|.
TGTGCCAGCAGCTTTCCAACGGCCACAGATACGCAGTATTTT
CASSFPTATDTQYF
>TRBJ1-1|TRBV11-2|.|.
TGTGCCACCCTGAAACAGGGTTCCACTGAAGCTTTCTTT
CATLKQGSTEAFF
>TRBJ2-1|TRBV11-2|.|TRBD2
TGTGCCAGCAGCTTAGCTAAGCGGGGGGCACCATTCTACAATGAGCAGTTCTTC
CASSLAKRGAPFYNEQFF
>TRBJ2-2|TRBV19|few|.
TGTGCCAGTAGTGGGGGACTTGTGGTCGGGGAGCTGTTTTTT
CASSGGLVVGELFF
>TRBJ1-3|TRBV3-1/TRBV3-2|.|.
TGTGCCAGCAGCCAAGATCTGGCAGGGTGGACTGGAAACACCATATATTTT
CASSQDLAGWTGNTIYF
>TRBJ2-3|TRBV27|once|TRBD1
TGTGCCAGCAGATCACCGGGACAGGGGGCGGGTACGCAGTATTTT
CASRSPGQGAGTQYF
>TRBJ1-5|TRBV4-1|.|.
TGCGCCAGCAGCCAAGTAGGCGAGGGGAATCAGCCCCAGCATTTT
CASSQVGEGNQPQHF
>TRBJ2-3|TRBV7-9|few|.
TGTGCCAGCAGCCCAAGGGGGGGGGCCACAGATACGCAGTATTTT
CASSPRGGATDTQYF
>TRBJ1-1|TRBV7-3|.|.
TGTGCCAGCAGCCAAACGACGGCGAACACTGAAGCTTTCTTT
CASSQTTANTEAFF
>TRBJ1-2|TRBV2|.|.
TGTGCCAGCAGTGCCCAGGGCCCTAACTATGGCTACACCTTC
CASSAQGPNYGYTF
>TRBJ2-3|TRBV15|few|TRBD2
TGTGCCACCAGCAGAGGGGGAGGGTTGAATACGCAGTATTTT
CATSRGGGLNTQYF
>TRBJ1-6|TRBV2|once|.
TGTGCCAGCAGTGAATGGGATAATTCACCCCTCCACTTT
CASSEWDNSPLHF
>TRBJ2-1|TRBV29-1|.|.
TGCAGCGTTGAATCCCGTTGGGGAGCATACAATGAGCAGTTCTTC
CSVESRWGAYNEQFF
>TRBJ2-1|TRBV3-1/TRBV3-2|.|TRBD2
TGTGCCAGCAGCCAAGCTAGCGGGGGGAGGGGTGAGCAGTTCTTC
CASSQASGGRGEQFF
>TRBJ1-2|TRBV11-2|.|.
TGTGCCAGCAGCTCGCCGTGGGACAACGTTAACTATGGCTACACCTTC
CASSSPWDNVNYGYTF
>TRBJ2-1|TRBV3-1/TRBV3-2|.|.
TGTGCCAGCAGCCAAAGGGATGCTGAGCAGTTCTTC
CASSQRDAEQFF
>TRBJ1-2|TRBV29-1|.|.
TGCAGCGTTGAAGTTGGCAGTAACTATGGCTACACCTTC
CSVEVGSNYGYTF
>TRBJ1-1|TRBV3-1/TRBV3-2|few|TRBD1
TGTGCCAGCAGCGTCAGGGGGGCCACTGAAGCTTTCTTT
CASSVRGATEAFF
>TRBJ2-4|TRBV6-6|.|TRBD1
TGTGCCAGCAGTTATTCCGACAGGGGGACCAAAAACATTCAGTACTTC
CASSYSDRGTKNIQYF
>TRBJ1-4|TRBV6-2/TRBV6-3|.|.
TGTGCCAGCAGTGGGGTGACAGGTATTTGGGAAAAACTGTTTTTT
CASSGVTGIWEKLFF
>TRBJ1-2|TRBV5-1|.|TRBD1
TGCGCCAGCAGCTTGGGACAGGGCGATGGCTACACCTTC
CASSLGQGDGYTF
>TRBJ1-1|TRBV11-1|.|.
TGTGCCAGCAGCTTTGGGGGGCCAAACACTGAAGCTTTCTTT
CASSFGGPNTEAFF
>TRBJ1-6|TRBV10-3|.|.
TGTGCCATCAGTGAGTCGAAGGGTCCCCCGGAGAATTCACCCCTCCACTTT
CAISESKGPPENSPLHF